This T cell receptor beta chain appears in the sequencing data of a study of blood T cell repertoires in COVID-19. On the study more broadly: The origin of the acute and convalescent COVID-19 samples was the United States, Italy and Spain.

This CDR3 is built from 18 residues. J lost 4 bases, V lost 7 bases, and 16 bases had no gene match. Germline-derived CDR1 and CDR2 are WSHSY and SAAADI. Per the study methods: Reference gene primer amplification in the assay estimated nucleated cell counts. Generated by immunoSEQ multiplex PCR, the TCRdb table keeps only in-frame clones and is missing some. The D gene and trimming were derived from the DNA, and the V and J assignments and clone size from that table. The table includes 200,000 to 250,000 clones, approximately 81% detected once. The sequence came from a woman at least 80 years old with active or convalescent COVID-19. The J gene is TRBJ2-3, the V gene TRBV10-2; 11 bases fit TRBD2. Source material: peripheral blood. DNA for the CDR3: TGCGCCAGCACCCTCAGGGGGGGTAGCGGGGGGGCCGCAGATACGCAGTATTTT. It codes for CASTLRGGSGGAADTQYF.